This TCR beta chain was sequenced during a study of T cells in Graves' hyperthyroidism and ophthalmopathy (dated by TCRdb to between 2018 and 2021). In the study overall: Peripheral blood was collected at initial diagnosis, before any treatment. To identify TCR V-J signatures that set the groups apart, the researchers used a discovery cohort of about a hundred patients, made up of under 45 with Graves' ophthalmopathy and 57 with stable Graves' hyperthyroidism. Thyroid tissue and blood T-cell repertoires from six Graves' hyperthyroidism patients were also compared in the study. Prospective prediction of ophthalmopathy was tested in an independent validation cohort consisting of some 20 hyperthyroidism patients and some 16 patients who later progressed to ophthalmopathy. After sampling, hyperthyroidism patients received methimazole starting at 30 mg daily, and ophthalmopathy patients received high-dose intravenous methylprednisolone. The paper reports TCR Vbeta CDR3 sequencing of 135 peripheral blood samples: under 45 ophthalmopathy, about 75 hyperthyroidism and 17 progressor patients. The 85 to 100 discovery patients were divided at random into training and test sets in a 7:3 ratio. General conclusions and limits of the study: During validation, the model predicted progression to ophthalmopathy a median of approximately 7 months ahead of onset, with around 71% sensitivity and 72% to 85% specificity. Sample size was not statistically predetermined, and blinding of investigators to group allocation was not performed. Blood samples also contained most of the expanded thyroid clonotypes (frequency above 0.001), which suggests that blood repertoires may reflect thyroid immune responses. In cross-validation, a model built on a 13 V-J signature told ophthalmopathy apart from stable hyperthyroidism with 85% to 90% sensitivity and approximately 84% specificity, and in testing the same model reached 80%/75%.

The TCR beta CDR3 regions were amplified from the RNA transcripts. For the first round of RT-PCR on the TCR CDR3, the HTBI primer set was used together with the Qiagen OneStep RT-PCR kit. Libraries were constructed in a second round of multiplex PCR, after which size selection and purification were carried out. Paired-end sequencing of the libraries was performed with 100 bp reads on an Illumina HiSeq2000. From the authors' description of their analysis: Raw data were processed with SOAPnuke, discarding reads with adapters, uncalled bases, mean Phred below 15, or no exact constant-primer or identifier match. COPE v1.2.5 was used to merge the high-quality paired reads, and each unique nucleotide sequence was defined as a clonotype. MiTCR v1.1 was used to align clonotypes to the IMGT TRBV, TRBD and TRBJ reference segments. Only V-J combinations with frequency above 0.0001, covering 99% to 99.2% of repertoires, were analysed. A TCS score was defined as the ratio between F50 (clonal expansion) and ExV (chaos), using BLOSUM62-based TCRdist between CDR3 peptides within each V-J. Welch's t-statistics and random forest reduced fewer than 550 V-J features to around 14, which were used in a naive Bayes classifier (R e1071). The raw public reads went through TCRdb reprocessing: fastp at Q25, MiXCR clone calling, in-frame beta chains kept. Each CDR3 protein appears once, grouped with its most common genes and DNA. For this entry, the V and J calls and clone size follow TCRdb and not the study's own pipeline. In this sample the table shows 200,000 to 250,000 distinct CDR3 sequences, 17% of which occur a single time. Approximately 50% of the sample comes from the top ten.

Deletion took 1 base off V and 8 bases off J, with a span of 15 bases between the germline ends. The germline V gene gives CDR1 as SGHRS and CDR2 as YFSETQ. From the cysteine up to the phenylalanine, the CDR3 has a length of 15 residues. Only the CDR3 DNA stays, 45 bases, in frame from base 1. A patient counted as having stable Graves' hyperthyroidism if no progression to ophthalmopathy occurred over 18 months of follow-up. The hyperthyroidism patients were between 18 and 65 years old and newly diagnosed, with a disease duration of less than 2 months. Exclusion was applied to patients with uncontrolled infections, other autoimmune diseases, pregnancy or lactation. Diagnoses were established on the basis of clinical symptoms, serum thyroxine and TRAb, thyroid ultrasound, and orbital computed tomography. PBMCs were separated from 8 to 10 ml of fresh peripheral blood using Ficoll-Paque density gradient centrifugation. Trizol reagent was used to extract total RNA, and RNA quality was then checked on an Agilent 2100 Bioanalyzer.

This clonotype has a handful of counts. It has no known antigen specificity. The sample holds no much larger clone one base away, and base qualities are not on file. Sequencing was done on a sample of blood. The source of this sequence is a man aged 50-59 years with Graves' hyperthyroidism. The V and J segments used are TRBV5-1 and TRBJ1-4; a tentative D match to TRBD1 spans 6 bases. For the CDR3, the sequence is CASSLSGGREEKLFF. The DNA sequence is given as TGCGCCAGCAGCTTGAGTGGGGGCAGGGAGGAAAAACTGTTTTTT. Full variable domain (CDR3 extended with the reference TRBV5-1 and TRBJ1-4 proteins): KAGVTQTPRYLIKTRGQQVTLSCSPISGHRSVSWYQQTPGQGLQFLFEYFSETQRNKGNFPGRFSGRQFSNSRSEMNVSTLELGDSALYLCASSLSGGREEKLFFGSGTQLSVL.